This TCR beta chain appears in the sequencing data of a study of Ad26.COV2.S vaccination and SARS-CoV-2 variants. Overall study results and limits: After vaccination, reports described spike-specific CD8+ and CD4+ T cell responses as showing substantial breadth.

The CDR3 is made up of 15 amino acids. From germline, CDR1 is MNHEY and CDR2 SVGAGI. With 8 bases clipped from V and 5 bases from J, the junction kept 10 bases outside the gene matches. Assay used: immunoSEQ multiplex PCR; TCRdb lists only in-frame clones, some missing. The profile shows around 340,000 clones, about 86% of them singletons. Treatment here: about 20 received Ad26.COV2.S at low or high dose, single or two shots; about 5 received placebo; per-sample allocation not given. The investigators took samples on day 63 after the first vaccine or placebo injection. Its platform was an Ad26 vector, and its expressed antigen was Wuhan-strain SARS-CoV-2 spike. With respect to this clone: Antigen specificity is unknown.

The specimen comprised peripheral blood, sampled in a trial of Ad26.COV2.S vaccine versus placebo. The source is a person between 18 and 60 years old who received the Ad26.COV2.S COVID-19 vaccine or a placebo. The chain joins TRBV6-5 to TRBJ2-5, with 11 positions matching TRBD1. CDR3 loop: CASGEGQGVRETQYF. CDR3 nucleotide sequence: TGTGCCAGCGGAGAGGGACAGGGGGTTCGGGAGACCCAGTACTTC.